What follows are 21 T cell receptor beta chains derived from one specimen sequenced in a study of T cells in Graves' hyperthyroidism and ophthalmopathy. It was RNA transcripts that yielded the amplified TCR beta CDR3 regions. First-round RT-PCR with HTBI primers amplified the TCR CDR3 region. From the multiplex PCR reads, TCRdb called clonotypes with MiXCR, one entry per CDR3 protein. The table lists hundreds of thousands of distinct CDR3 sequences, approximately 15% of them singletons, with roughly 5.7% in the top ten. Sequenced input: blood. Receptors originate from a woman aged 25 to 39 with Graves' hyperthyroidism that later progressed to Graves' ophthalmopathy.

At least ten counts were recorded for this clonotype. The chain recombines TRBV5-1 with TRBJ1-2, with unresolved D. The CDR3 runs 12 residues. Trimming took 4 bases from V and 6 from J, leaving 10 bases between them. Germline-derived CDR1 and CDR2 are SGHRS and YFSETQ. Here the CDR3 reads CASSPTGHGYTF. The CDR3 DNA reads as TGCGCCAGCAGCCCTACCGGGCATGGCTACACCTTC.

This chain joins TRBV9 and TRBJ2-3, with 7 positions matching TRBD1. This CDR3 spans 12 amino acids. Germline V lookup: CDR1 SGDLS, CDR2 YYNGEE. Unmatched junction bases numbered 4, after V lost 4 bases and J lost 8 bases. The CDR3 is CASSPRDSTQYF. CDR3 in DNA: TGTGCCAGCAGCCCTAGGGACAGTACGCAGTATTTT.

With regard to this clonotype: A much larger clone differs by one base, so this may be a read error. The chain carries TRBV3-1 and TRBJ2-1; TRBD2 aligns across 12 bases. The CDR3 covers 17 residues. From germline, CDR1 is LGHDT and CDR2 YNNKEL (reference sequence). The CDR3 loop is CASTPSPSGRDYKEQFF. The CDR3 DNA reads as TGTGCCAGCACCCCGAGTCCTAGCGGGAGGGACTACAAGGAGCAGTTCTTC.

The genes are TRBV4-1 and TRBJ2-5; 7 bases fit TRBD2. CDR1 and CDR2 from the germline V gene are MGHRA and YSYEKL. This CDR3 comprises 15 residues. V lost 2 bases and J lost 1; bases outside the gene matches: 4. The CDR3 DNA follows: TGCGCCAGCAGCCAAAGCGGGGTCCTCCAAGAGACCCAGTACTTC. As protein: CASSQSGVLQETQYF.

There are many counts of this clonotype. CDR3 residues: CASSVEGYPDTQYF. CDR3 sequence (DNA): TGTGCCAGCAGCGTAGAGGGCTACCCAGATACGCAGTATTTT. The J gene is TRBJ2-3, the V gene TRBV9; D unresolved. The length of the CDR3 is 14 residues. Trimming shortened V by 0 bases and J by 4 bases, and 9 bases separated the two germline ends. Germline V gene lookup returns CDR1 SGDLS and CDR2 YYNGEE.

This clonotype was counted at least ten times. This chain's CDR3 is CASSPMGRGLWTGELFF. The CDR3 nucleotides read TGTGCCAGCAGCCCCATGGGCAGGGGGCTGTGGACCGGGGAGCTGTTTTTT. The chain carries TRBV7-3 and TRBJ2-2; 8 nucleotides align to TRBD1. The ends lost 5 bases at V and 5 bases at J; junction bases unmatched: 13. The CDR3 extends over 17 amino acids. Germline CDR1 and CDR2: SGHTA and FQGTGA.

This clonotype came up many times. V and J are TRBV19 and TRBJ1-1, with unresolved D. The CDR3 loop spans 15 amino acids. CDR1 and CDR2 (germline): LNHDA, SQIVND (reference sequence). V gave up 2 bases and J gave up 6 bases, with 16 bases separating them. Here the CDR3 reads CASSILDRHGAEAFF. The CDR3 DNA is TGTGCCAGTAGTATACTCGACCGTCACGGCGCTGAAGCTTTCTTT.

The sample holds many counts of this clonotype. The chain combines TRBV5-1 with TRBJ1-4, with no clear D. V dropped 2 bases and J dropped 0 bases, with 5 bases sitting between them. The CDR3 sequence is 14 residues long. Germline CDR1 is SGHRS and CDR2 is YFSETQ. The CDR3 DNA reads TGCGCCAGCAGCTTAGACACAACTAATGAAAAACTGTTTTTT. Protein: CASSLDTTNEKLFF.

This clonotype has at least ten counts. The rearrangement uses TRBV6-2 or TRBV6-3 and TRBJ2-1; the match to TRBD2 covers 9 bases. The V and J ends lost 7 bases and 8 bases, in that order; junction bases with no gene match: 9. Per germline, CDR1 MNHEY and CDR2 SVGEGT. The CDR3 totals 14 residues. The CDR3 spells CASTLAGPSYEQFF. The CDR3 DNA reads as TGTGCCAGCACACTAGCGGGCCCCAGTTATGAGCAGTTCTTC.

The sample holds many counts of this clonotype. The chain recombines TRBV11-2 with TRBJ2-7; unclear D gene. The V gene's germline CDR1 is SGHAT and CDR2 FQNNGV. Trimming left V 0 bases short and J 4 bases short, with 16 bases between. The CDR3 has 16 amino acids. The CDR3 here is CASSLDARQPRYEQYF. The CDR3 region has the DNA TGTGCCAGCAGCTTAGATGCCCGACAACCTCGGTACGAGCAGTACTTC.

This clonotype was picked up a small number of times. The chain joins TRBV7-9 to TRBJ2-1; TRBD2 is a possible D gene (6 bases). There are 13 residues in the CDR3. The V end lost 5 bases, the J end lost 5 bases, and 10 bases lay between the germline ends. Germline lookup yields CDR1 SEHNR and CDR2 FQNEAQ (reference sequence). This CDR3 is CASSVGGNNEQFF. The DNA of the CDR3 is TGTGCCAGCAGCGTCGGGGGAAACAATGAGCAGTTCTTC.

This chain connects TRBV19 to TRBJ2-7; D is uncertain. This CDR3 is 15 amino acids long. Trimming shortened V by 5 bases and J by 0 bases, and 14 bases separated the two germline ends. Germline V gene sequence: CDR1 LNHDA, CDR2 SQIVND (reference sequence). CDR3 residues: CASSVAGRSSYEQYF. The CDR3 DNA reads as TGTGCCAGTAGTGTTGCTGGTAGGAGCTCCTACGAGCAGTACTTC.

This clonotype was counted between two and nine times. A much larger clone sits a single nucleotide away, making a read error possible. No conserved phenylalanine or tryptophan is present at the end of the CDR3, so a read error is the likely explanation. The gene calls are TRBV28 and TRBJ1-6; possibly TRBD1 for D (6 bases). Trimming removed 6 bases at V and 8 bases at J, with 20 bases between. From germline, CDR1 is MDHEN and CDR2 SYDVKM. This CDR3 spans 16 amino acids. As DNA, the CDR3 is TGTGCCAGCAGCAAAGACAGGATCGCGGTTTATTCACCCCTCCACCTT. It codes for CASSKDRIAVYSPLHL.

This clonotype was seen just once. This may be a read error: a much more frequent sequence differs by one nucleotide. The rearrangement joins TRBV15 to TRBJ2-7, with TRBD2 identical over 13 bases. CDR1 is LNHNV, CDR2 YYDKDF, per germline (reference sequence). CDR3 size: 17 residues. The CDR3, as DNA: TGTGCCACCAGCCCATGGACTAGCGGGAGAGGAGGCTACAAGCAGTACTTC. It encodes CATSPWTSGRGGYKQYF. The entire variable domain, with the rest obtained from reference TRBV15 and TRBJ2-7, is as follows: DAMVIQNPRYQVTQFGKPVTLSCSQTLNHNVMYWYQQKSSQAPKLLFHYYDKDFNNEADTPDNFQSRRPNTSFCFLDIRSPGLGDTAMYLCATSPWTSGRGGYKQYFGPGTRLTVT.

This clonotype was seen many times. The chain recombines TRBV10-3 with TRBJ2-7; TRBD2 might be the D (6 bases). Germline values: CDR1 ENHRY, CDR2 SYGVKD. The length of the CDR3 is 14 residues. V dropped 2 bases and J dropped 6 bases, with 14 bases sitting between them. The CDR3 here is CAISETGDSGEQYF. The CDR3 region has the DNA TGTGCCATCAGTGAGACGGGAGACAGCGGCGAGCAGTACTTC.

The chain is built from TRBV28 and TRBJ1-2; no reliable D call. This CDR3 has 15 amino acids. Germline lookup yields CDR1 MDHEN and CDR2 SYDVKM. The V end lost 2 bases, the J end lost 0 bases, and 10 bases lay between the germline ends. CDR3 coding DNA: TGTGCCAGCAGTTTAGGTGGCCGGACTAACTATGGCTACACCTTC. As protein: CASSLGGRTNYGYTF.

The CDR3 DNA sequence: TGTGCCAACAGACTAGCGGGAGATACGGGGAGAGAGACCCAGTACTTC. Translated, it gives CANRLAGDTGRETQYF. The V and J genes are TRBV6-1 and TRBJ2-5, with 12 bases identical to TRBD2. The V gene end was trimmed by 10 bases and the J gene end by 4 bases; junction bases not matched to a gene: 13. This CDR3 has 16 residues. The germline gives CDR1 MNHNS, CDR2 SASEGT.

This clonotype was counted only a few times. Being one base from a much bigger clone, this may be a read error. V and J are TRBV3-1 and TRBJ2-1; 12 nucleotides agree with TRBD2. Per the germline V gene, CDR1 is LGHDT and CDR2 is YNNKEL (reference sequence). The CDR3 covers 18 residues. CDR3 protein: CASSQDLPGTSGLNGQFF. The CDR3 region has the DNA TGTGCCAGCAGCCAAGATCTGCCCGGGACTAGCGGGCTGAATGGGCAGTTCTTC.

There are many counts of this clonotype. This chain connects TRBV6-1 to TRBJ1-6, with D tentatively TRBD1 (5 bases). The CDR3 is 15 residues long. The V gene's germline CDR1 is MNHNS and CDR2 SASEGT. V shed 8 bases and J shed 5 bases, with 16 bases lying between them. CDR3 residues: CASARFAGDNSPLHF. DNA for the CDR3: TGTGCCAGCGCCAGGTTCGCGGGGGATAATTCACCCCTCCACTTT.

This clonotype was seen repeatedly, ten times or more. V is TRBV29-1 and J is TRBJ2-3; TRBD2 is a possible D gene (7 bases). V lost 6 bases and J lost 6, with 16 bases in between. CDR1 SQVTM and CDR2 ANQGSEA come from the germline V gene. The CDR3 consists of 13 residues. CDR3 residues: CSVEGEGQDTQYF. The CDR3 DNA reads TGCAGCGTAGAGGGGGAGGGCCAGGATACGCAGTATTTT.

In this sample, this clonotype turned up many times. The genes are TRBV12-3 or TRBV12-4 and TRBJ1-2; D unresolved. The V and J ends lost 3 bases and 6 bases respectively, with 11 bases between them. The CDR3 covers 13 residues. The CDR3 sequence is CASSFYPLDGYTF. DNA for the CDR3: TGTGCCAGCAGTTTTTACCCCCTGGATGGCTACACCTTC.